The rows below give T cell receptor beta chains drawn from one sample of a study of blood T cell repertoires in COVID-19. TCRdb's table, derived via immunoSEQ multiplex PCR, lists solely in-frame clones and lacks some. The sample has about 200,000 clones; 70% to 90% are singletons. Sequencing was performed on peripheral blood. These receptors were obtained from a man in his sixties with acute or convalescent COVID-19. The CDR3 runs from the conserved cysteine through the conserved F or W. The order of the fields is J gene, D gene, clone size, V gene, CDR3 protein, CDR3 DNA. A D gene is named only where the DNA matches it firmly. Clone size, where shown, is once, few, many, or a class for clones that have expanded.

TRBJ1-2 TRBD1 - TRBV18 CASSPWGQGPTRSNYGYTF TGTGCCAGCTCACCCTGGGGACAGGGCCCAACTCGTTCAAACTATGGCTACACCTTC
TRBJ1-5 - - TRBV3-1/TRBV3-2 CASSRGDNQPQHF TGTGCCAGCAGCAGGGGTGACAATCAGCCCCAGCATTTT
TRBJ1-2 - - TRBV7-2 CASSLGLGYTF TGTGCCAGCAGCTTAGGTCTTGGCTACACCTTC
TRBJ2-5 - - TRBV19 CASSTRAPETQYF TGTGCCAGTAGTACCAGGGCTCCGGAGACCCAGTACTTC
TRBJ1-1 - - TRBV4-1 CASRPTVNTEAFF TGCGCCAGCAGACCGACAGTGAACACTGAAGCTTTCTTT
TRBJ2-2 TRBD2 once TRBV6-5 CASRGLAKTGELFF TGTGCCAGCAGAGGACTAGCGAAGACCGGGGAGCTGTTTTTT
TRBJ2-7 TRBD1 - TRBV24-1 CATAGQGPFYEQYF TGTGCCACCGCGGGACAGGGGCCTTTCTACGAGCAGTACTTC
TRBJ2-1 TRBD2 - TRBV10-3 CAISEGEGYNEQFF TGTGCCATCAGTGAGGGGGAGGGCTACAATGAGCAGTTCTTC
TRBJ2-2 TRBD2 once TRBV6-4 CASGTGTSDSGELFF TGTGCCAGCGGAACCGGGACTAGCGACTCCGGGGAGCTGTTTTTT
TRBJ2-7 - - TRBV4-1 CASSQDRAAQGGGEQYF TGCGCCAGCAGCCAAGACAGAGCAGCGCAGGGGGGAGGCGAGCAGTACTTC
TRBJ1-6 - once TRBV30 CAWRVRGGRISYNSPLHF TGTGCCTGGAGGGTAAGGGGGGGCAGAATCTCTTATAATTCACCCCTCCACTTT
TRBJ2-2 TRBD1 - TRBV27 CASSRAGQGNTGELFF TGTGCCAGCAGCCGCGCGGGACAGGGGAACACCGGGGAGCTGTTTTTT
TRBJ1-4 TRBD1 once TRBV25-1 CASSQTGTNEKLFF TGTGCCAGCAGTCAGACAGGGACTAATGAAAAACTGTTTTTT
TRBJ2-3 - - TRBV6-6 CASSRQTRDTDTQYF TGTGCCAGCAGTCGACAGACTAGGGACACAGATACGCAGTATTTT
TRBJ2-5 - - TRBV9 CASSAGRGSQYF TGTGCCAGCAGCGCCGGTCGGGGGTCCCAGTACTTC
TRBJ2-1 - - TRBV4-3 CASSQGRQANNEQFF TGCGCCAGCAGCCAAGGGAGACAGGCCAACAATGAGCAGTTCTTC
TRBJ1-2 TRBD1 - TRBV5-1 CASSLGQVYGYTF TGCGCCAGCAGCCTAGGACAGGTTTATGGCTACACCTTC
TRBJ1-6 TRBD1 - TRBV7-2 CASSGWTGYSSYNSPLHF TGTGCCAGCAGCGGCTGGACAGGGTACTCCTCCTATAATTCACCCCTCCACTTT
TRBJ1-6 TRBD1 - TRBV4-1 CASRDYRGGPPLHF TGCGCCAGCAGGGACTACAGGGGCGGGCCACCCCTCCACTTT
TRBJ2-1 TRBD2 once TRBV24-1 CATSDPSGGVDYNEQFF TGTGCCACCAGTGATCCTAGCGGGGGGGTTGACTACAATGAGCAGTTCTTC
TRBJ1-4 - few TRBV6-5 CASSYTGIVGEKLFF TGTGCCAGCAGTTACACGGGGATAGTGGGTGAAAAACTGTTTTTT
TRBJ2-1 TRBD2 - TRBV5-1 CASSFTGLAGVYNEQFF TGCGCCAGCAGTTTTACCGGACTAGCGGGGGTTTACAATGAGCAGTTCTTC
TRBJ1-2 - - TRBV30 CAWSVGGVSGYTF TGTGCCTGGAGTGTGGGGGGGGTGAGTGGCTACACCTTC
TRBJ2-3 - - TRBV29-1 CSSGADTQYF TGCAGCAGCGGCGCAGATACGCAGTATTTT
TRBJ1-6 - - TRBV5-1 CASSSVRGGYNSPLHF TGCGCCAGCAGCTCGGTCCGGGGGGGCTATAATTCACCCCTCCACTTT
TRBJ1-4 - few TRBV5-8 CASSPNTLTRVDEKLFF TGTGCCAGCAGCCCCAACACCCTGACCAGGGTGGATGAAAAACTGTTTTTT
TRBJ2-7 - - TRBV5-1 CASSGGTADGAGQYF TGCGCCAGCAGCGGGGGGACAGCGGACGGTGCTGGGCAGTACTTC
TRBJ2-7 TRBD1 - TRBV28 CASSSGTGEQYF TGTGCCAGCAGTTCCGGGACAGGCGAGCAGTACTTC
TRBJ2-2 - few TRBV4-1 CASSHAKGDTGELFF TGCGCCAGCAGCCACGCAAAAGGGGACACCGGGGAGCTGTTTTTT
TRBJ1-1 - - TRBV6-4 CASRGHMNTEAFF TGTGCCAGCAGAGGACATATGAACACTGAAGCTTTCTTT